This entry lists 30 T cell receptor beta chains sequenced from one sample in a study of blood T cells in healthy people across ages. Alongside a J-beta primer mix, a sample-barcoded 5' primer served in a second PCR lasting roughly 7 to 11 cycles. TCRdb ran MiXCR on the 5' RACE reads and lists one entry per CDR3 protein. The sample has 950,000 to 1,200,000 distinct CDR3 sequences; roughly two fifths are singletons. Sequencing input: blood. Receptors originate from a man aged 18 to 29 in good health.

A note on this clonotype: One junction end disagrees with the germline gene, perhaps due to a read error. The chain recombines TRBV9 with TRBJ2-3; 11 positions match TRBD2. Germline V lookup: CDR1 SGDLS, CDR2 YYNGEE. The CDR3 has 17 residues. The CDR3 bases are TGTGCCAGCGGCGTATTTGGGACTAGCGGACCCACAGATACGCAGTATTTT. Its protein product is CASGVFGTSGPTDTQYF.

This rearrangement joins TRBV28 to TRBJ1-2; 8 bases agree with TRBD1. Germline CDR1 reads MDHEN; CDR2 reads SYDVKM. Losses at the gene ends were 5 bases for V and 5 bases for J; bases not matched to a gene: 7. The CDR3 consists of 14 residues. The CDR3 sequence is CASSPGGAEYGYTF. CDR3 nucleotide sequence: TGTGCCAGCAGTCCAGGGGGCGCGGAGTATGGCTACACCTTC.

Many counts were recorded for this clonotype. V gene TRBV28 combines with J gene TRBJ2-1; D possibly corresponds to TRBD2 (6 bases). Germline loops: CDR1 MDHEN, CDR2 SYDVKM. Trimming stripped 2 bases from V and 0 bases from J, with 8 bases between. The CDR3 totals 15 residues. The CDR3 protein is CASSLLGGSYNEQFF. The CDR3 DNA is TGTGCCAGCAGTTTACTGGGGGGCTCCTACAATGAGCAGTTCTTC. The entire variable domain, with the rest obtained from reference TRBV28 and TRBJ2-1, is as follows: DVKVTQSSRYLVKRTGEKVFLECVQDMDHENMFWYRQDPGLGLRLIYFSYDVKMKEKGDIPEGYSVSREKKERFSLILESASTNQTSMYLCASSLLGGSYNEQFFGPGTRLTVL.

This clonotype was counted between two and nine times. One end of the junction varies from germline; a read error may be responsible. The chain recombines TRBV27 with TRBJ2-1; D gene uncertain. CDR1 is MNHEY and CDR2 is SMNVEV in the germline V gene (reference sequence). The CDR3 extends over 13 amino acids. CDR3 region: CASSLRSCNEQFF. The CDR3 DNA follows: TGTGCCAGCAGTTTACGCTCCTGCAATGAGCAGTTCTTC.

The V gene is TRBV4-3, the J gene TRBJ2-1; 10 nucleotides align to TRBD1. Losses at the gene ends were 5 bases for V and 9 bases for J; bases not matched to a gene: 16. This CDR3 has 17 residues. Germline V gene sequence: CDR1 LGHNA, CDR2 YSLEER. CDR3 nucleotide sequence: TGCGCCAGCAGCATACAATCCGGGACAGGGGATGTAGGTGAGCAGTTCTTC. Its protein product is CASSIQSGTGDVGEQFF.

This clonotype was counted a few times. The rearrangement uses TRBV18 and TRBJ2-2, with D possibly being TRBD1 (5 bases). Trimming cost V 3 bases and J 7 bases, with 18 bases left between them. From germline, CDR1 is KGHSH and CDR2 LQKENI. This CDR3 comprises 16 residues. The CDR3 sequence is CASSPSGQGLSGELFF. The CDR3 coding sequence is TGTGCCAGCTCACCGTCGGGCCAGGGATTAAGCGGGGAGCTGTTTTTT.

This CDR3 is CASSPVDDRRTDTQYF. CDR3 bases: TGTGCCAGCAGCCCCGTGGATGACAGACGCACAGATACGCAGTATTTT. V gene TRBV5-5 combines with J gene TRBJ2-3; possibly TRBD1 for D (5 bases). The V gene lost 4 bases and the J gene lost 1 base, with 16 bases spanning the gap. Germline loops: CDR1 SGHKS, CDR2 YYEKEE (reference sequence). CDR3 length equals 16 residues.

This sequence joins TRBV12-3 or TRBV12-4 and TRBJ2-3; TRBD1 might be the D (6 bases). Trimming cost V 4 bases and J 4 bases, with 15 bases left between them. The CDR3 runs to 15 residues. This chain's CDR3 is CASSSSGVVADTQYF. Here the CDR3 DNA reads TGTGCCAGCAGTTCCTCAGGGGTGGTTGCAGATACGCAGTATTTT.

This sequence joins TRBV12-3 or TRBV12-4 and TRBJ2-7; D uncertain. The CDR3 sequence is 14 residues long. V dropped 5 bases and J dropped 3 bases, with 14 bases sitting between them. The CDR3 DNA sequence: TGTGCCAGCAGTGTTTCGGACCCCGGCTACGAGCAGTACTTC. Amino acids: CASSVSDPGYEQYF.

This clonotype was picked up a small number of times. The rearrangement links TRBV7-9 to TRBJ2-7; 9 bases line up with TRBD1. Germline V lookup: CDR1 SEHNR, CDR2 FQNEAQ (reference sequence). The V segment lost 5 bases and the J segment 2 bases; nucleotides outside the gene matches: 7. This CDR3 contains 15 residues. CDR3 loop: CASSTGQGNTYEQYF. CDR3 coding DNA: TGTGCCAGCAGCACGGGACAGGGCAACACCTACGAGCAGTACTTC.

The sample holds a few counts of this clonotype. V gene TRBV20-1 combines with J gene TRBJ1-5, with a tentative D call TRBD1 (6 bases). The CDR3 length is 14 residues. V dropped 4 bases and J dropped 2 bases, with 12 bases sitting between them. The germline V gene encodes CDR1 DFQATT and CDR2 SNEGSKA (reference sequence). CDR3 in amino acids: CSAMARGGNQPQHF. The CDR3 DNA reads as TGCAGTGCTATGGCCAGGGGAGGCAATCAGCCCCAGCATTTT.

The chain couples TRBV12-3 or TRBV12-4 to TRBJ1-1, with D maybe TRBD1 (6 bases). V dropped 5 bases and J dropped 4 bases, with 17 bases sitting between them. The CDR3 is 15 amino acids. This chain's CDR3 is CASSASRGGATEAFF. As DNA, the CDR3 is TGTGCCAGCAGTGCATCCAGGGGAGGTGCCACTGAAGCTTTCTTT.

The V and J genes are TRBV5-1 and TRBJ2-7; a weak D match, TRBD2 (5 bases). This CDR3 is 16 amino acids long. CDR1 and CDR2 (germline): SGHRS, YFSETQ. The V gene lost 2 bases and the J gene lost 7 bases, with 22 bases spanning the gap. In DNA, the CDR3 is TGCGCCAGCAGCTTAAGGAGCGGATACTCCTACAATGAGCAGTACTTC. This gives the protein CASSLRSGYSYNEQYF.

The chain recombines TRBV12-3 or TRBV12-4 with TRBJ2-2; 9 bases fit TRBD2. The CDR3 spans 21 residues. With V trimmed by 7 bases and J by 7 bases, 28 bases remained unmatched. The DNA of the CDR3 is TGTGCCAGCACCTCTTTTCGAGCGGGGGGACACCTCCTACTTTACGGCGGGGAGCTGTTTTTT. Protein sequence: CASTSFRAGGHLLLYGGELFF.

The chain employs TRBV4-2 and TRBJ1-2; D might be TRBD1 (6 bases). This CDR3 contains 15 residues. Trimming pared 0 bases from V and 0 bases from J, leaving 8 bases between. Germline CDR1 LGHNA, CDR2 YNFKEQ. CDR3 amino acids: CASSQEGQTNYGYTF. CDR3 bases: TGTGCCAGCAGCCAAGAAGGACAGACTAACTATGGCTACACCTTC.

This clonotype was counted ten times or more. CDR3: CASSPPGDTEAFF. CDR3 sequence (DNA): TGTGCCAGCAGTCCTCCGGGTGACACTGAAGCTTTCTTT. V and J are TRBV6-5 and TRBJ1-1, with unresolved D. V was cut by 5 bases and J by 3 bases, with 10 bases left in between. CDR1 MNHEY and CDR2 SVGAGI come from the germline V gene. This CDR3 contains 13 residues.

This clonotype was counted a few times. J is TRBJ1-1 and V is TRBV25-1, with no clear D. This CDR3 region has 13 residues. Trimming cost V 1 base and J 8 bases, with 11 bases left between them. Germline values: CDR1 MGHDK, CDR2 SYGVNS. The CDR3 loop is CASSELGSGEAFF. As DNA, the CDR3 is TGTGCCAGCAGTGAATTGGGATCAGGAGAAGCTTTCTTT.

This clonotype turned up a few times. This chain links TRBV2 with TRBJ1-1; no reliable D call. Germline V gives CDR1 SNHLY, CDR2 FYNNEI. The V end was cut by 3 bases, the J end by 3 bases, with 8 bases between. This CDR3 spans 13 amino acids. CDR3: CASSDYGDTEAFF. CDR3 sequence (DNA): TGTGCCAGCAGTGATTACGGGGACACTGAAGCTTTCTTT. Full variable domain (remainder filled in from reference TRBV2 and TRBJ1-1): EPEVTQTPSHQVTQMGQEVILRCVPISNHLYFYWYRQILGQKVEFLVSFYNNEISEKSEIFDDQFSVERPDGSNFTLKIRSTKLEDSAMYFCASSDYGDTEAFFGQGTRLTVV.

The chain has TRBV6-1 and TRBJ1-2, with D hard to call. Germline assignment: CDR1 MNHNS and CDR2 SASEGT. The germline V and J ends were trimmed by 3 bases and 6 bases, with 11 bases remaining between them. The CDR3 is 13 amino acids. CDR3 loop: CASSDTYGDGYTF. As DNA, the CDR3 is TGTGCCAGCAGTGATACTTATGGTGATGGCTACACCTTC.

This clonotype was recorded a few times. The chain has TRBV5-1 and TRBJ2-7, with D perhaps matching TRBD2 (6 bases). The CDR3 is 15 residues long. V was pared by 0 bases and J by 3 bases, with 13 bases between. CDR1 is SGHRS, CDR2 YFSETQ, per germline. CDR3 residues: CASSLAAGTVYEQYF. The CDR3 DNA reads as TGCGCCAGCAGCTTGGCGGCAGGGACTGTCTACGAGCAGTACTTC. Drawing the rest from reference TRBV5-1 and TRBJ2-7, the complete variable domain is KAGVTQTPRYLIKTRGQQVTLSCSPISGHRSVSWYQQTPGQGLQFLFEYFSETQRNKGNFPGRFSGRQFSNSRSEMNVSTLELGDSALYLCASSLAAGTVYEQYFGPGTRLTVT.

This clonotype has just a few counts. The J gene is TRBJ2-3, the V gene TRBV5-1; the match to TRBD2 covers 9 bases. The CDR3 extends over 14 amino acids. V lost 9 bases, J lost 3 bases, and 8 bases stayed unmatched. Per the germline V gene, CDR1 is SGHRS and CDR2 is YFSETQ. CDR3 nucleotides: TGCGCCACCGGGGGGACTAGCTCAACAGATACGCAGTATTTT. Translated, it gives CATGGTSSTDTQYF.

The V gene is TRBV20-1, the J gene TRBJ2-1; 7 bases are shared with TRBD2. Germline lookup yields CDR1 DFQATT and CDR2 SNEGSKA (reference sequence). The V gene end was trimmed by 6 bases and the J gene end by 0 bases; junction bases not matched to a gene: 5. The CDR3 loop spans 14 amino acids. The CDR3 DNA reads TGCAGTGCGACTAGCCTCAGCTCCTACAATGAGCAGTTCTTC. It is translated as CSATSLSSYNEQFF.

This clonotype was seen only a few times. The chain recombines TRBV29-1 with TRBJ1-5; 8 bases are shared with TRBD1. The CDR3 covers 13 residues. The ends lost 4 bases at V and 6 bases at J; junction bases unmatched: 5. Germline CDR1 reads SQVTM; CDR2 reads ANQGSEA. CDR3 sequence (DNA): TGCAGCGTTGGTACAGGGGGGTTTCAGCCCCAGCATTTT. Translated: CSVGTGGFQPQHF.

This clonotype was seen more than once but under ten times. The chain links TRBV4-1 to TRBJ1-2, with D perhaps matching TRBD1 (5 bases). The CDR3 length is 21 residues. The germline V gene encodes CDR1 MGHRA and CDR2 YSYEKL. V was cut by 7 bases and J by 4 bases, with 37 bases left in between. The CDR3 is CASKPRSTGTRGEGLLYGYTF. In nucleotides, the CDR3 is TGCGCCAGCAAGCCAAGATCAACCGGAACTAGGGGAGAGGGTTTGCTCTATGGCTACACCTTC.

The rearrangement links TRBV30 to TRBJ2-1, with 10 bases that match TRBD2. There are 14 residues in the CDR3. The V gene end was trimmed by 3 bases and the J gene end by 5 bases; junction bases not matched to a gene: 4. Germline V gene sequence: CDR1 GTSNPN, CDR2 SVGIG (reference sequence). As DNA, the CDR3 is TGTGCCTGGAGAAGCGGGGGGGCGGACAATGAGCAGTTCTTC. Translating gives CAWRSGGADNEQFF. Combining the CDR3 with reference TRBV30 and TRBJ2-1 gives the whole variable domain SQTIHQWPATLVQPVGSPLSLECTVEGTSNPNLYWYRQAAGRGLQLLFYSVGIGQISSEVPQNLSASRPQDRQFILSSKKLLLSDSGFYLCAWRSGGADNEQFFGPGTRLTVL.

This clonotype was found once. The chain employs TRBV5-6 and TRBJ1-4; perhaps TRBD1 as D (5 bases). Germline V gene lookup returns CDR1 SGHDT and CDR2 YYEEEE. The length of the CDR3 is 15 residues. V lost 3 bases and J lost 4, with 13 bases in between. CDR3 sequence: CASSSRGADNEKLFF. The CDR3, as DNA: TGTGCCAGCAGCTCCCGTGGGGCCGATAATGAAAAACTGTTTTTT.

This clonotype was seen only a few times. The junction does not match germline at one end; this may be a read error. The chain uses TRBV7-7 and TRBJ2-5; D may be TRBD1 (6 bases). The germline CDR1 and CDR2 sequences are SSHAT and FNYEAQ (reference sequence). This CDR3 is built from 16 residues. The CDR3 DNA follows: TGTGCTAGCAGCTTAGTCCGGGAAGCAGGGGTAGAGACCCAGTACTTC. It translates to CASSLVREAGVETQYF. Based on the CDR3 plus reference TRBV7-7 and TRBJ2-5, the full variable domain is GAGVSQSPRYKVTKRGQDVTLRCDPISSHATLYWYQQALGQGPEFLTYFNYEAQPDKSGLPSDRFSAERPEGSISTLTIQRTEQRDSAMYRCASSLVREAGVETQYFGPGTRLLVL.

The CDR3 protein is CASSQLMTGTDEQYF. The CDR3 DNA reads TGTGCCAGCAGCCAGCTAATGACAGGGACCGACGAGCAGTACTTC. V is TRBV14 and J is TRBJ2-7, with 7 bases identical to TRBD1. Germline CDR1 reads SGHDN; CDR2 reads FVKESK. The length of the CDR3 is 15 residues. After removal of 3 bases from V and 5 bases from J, the junction contained 10 bases not matched to a gene.

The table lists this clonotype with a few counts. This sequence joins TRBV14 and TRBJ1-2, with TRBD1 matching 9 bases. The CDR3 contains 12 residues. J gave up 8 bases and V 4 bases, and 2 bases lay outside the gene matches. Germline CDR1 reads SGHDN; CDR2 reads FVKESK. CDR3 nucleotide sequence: TGTGCCAGCAGCCCCGACAGGGGGGGCTACACCTTC. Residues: CASSPDRGGYTF.

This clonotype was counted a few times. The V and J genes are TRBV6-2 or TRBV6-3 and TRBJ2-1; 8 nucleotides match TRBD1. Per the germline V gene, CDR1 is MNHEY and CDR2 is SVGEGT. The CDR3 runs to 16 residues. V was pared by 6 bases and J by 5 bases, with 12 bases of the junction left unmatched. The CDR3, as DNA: TGTGCCAGCAGCTCCCTCGGGGACAGGTTAAACAATGAGCAGTTCTTC. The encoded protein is CASSSLGDRLNNEQFF.